The next 9 T cell receptor beta chains were all read from a single sample in a study of blood T cell repertoires in COVID-19. Using immunoSEQ multiplex PCR, the repertoire was profiled, and TCRdb retains in-frame clones only, with some absent. Of roughly 180,000 clones in the sample, approximately 84% were seen once. The specimen was peripheral blood. These receptors were obtained from a man aged 35 to 55 who had recovered from COVID-19.

This chain links TRBV7-2 with TRBJ2-7; 13 bases agree with TRBD2. The CDR3 runs to 20 residues. Germline V gene sequence: CDR1 SGHTA, CDR2 FQGNSA. V dropped 0 bases and J dropped 1; count of bases not matched to a gene: 12. CDR3 coding DNA: TGTGCCAGCAGCTTAGCGCGACTAGCGGGAGGCGTTGGGGCGTCCTACGAGCAGTACTTC. This translates into CASSLARLAGGVGASYEQYF. The whole variable domain, filled in from reference TRBV7-2 and TRBJ2-7, reads GAGVSQSPSNKVTEKGKDVELRCDPISGHTALYWYRQSLGQGLEFLIYFQGNSAPDKSGLPSDRFSAERTGGSVSTLTIQRTQQEDSAVYLCASSLARLAGGVGASYEQYFGPGTRLTVT.

This clone was counted between two and nine times. This chain connects TRBV10-3 to TRBJ2-1, with D maybe TRBD2 (5 bases). The CDR3 loop spans 13 amino acids. V was pared by 6 bases and J by 8 bases, with 14 bases between. Germline CDR1 reads ENHRY; CDR2 reads SYGVKD. The CDR3 loop reads CAIRPEGWDEQFF. DNA of the CDR3: TGTGCCATCAGGCCAGAGGGTTGGGATGAGCAGTTCTTC.

This rearrangement joins TRBV9 to TRBJ2-7; D gene ambiguous. The germline V gene encodes CDR1 SGDLS and CDR2 YYNGEE. CDR3 length equals 14 residues. The V gene lost 0 bases and the J gene lost 0 bases, with 7 bases spanning the gap. CDR3 nucleotides: TGTGCCAGCAGCGTAGGACTGGCCTCCTACGAGCAGTACTTC. It yields the protein CASSVGLASYEQYF. The whole variable domain, remainder taken from reference TRBV9 and TRBJ2-7, is DSGVTQTPKHLITATGQRVTLRCSPRSGDLSVYWYQQSLDQGLQFLIQYYNGEERAKGNILERFSAQQFPDLHSELNLSSLELGDSALYFCASSVGLASYEQYFGPGTRLTVT.

This clone has more than one count but fewer than ten. This chain connects TRBV4-1 to TRBJ1-5; maybe TRBD1 (6 bases). Per germline, CDR1 MGHRA and CDR2 YSYEKL. Deletions cut 4 bases from V and 7 bases from J, with 14 bases between. The CDR3 has 14 residues. The CDR3, as DNA: TGCGCCAGCAGCCTTACTTTACAGGGCCAGCCCCAGCATTTT. Encoded protein: CASSLTLQGQPQHF.

The chain joins TRBV28 to TRBJ1-1, with D possibly being TRBD1 (5 bases). Germline CDR1 MDHEN, CDR2 SYDVKM. The CDR3 length is 18 residues. Trimming removed 5 bases from V and 0 bases from J, with 22 bases in between. CDR3 sequence reads: CASSPRGGTWGVNTEAFF. The CDR3 region has the DNA TGTGCCAGCAGTCCCCGAGGCGGGACCTGGGGGGTGAACACTGAAGCTTTCTTT.

This clone was seen only a few times. This chain joins TRBV7-6 and TRBJ2-1; TRBD2 matches at 14 bases. V was pared by 0 bases and J by 8 bases, with 9 bases of the junction left unmatched. The CDR3 covers 18 residues. Germline V CDR1 and CDR2: SGHVS, FNYEAQ. DNA of the CDR3: TGTGCCAGCAGCTTAGCTAAACGACTAGCGGGAGGGGTATATGAGCAGTTCTTC. It codes for CASSLAKRLAGGVYEQFF.

V is TRBV7-2 and J is TRBJ2-5, with D possibly matching TRBD2 (6 bases). V was clipped by 1 base and J by 5 bases, with 14 bases between them. The CDR3 length is 15 residues. CDR1 SGHTA and CDR2 FQGNSA come from the germline V gene. This CDR3 is CASSLVGGKRETQYF. The DNA for the CDR3 is TGTGCCAGCAGCTTAGTCGGAGGGAAGAGGGAGACCCAGTACTTC.

Here the CDR3 DNA reads TGTGCCAGCAGCTCCCCGACTAGTAGGGTATACAATGAGCAGTTCTTC. Translated: CASSSPTSRVYNEQFF. This chain links TRBV5-4 with TRBJ2-1, with D perhaps matching TRBD2 (6 bases). The germline V gene encodes CDR1 SGHNT and CDR2 YYREEE (reference sequence). This CDR3 contains 16 residues. Trimming pared 3 bases from V and 4 bases from J, leaving 17 bases between.

Turning to this clone: One end of the junction fails to match germline, which may point to a read error. The CDR3 bases are TGTGCCAGCAGCGAAGGTGGTATAGAAGAGACCCAGTACTTC. Its translation is CASSEGGIEETQYF. This sequence joins TRBV6-1 and TRBJ2-5; no clear D. Germline CDR1 reads MNHNS; CDR2 reads SASEGT. This CDR3 spans 14 amino acids.